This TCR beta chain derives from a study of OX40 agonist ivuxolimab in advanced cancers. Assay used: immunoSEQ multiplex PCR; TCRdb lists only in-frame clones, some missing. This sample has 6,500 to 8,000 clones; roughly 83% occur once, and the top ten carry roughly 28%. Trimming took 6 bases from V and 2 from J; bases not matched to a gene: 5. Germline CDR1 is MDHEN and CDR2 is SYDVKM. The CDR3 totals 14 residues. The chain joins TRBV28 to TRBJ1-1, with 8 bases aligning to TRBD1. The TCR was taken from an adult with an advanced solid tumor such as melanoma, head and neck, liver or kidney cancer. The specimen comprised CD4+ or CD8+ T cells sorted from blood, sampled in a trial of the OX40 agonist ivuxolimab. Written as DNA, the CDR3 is TGTGCCAGCAGCCAAGGACAGGGTAACACTGAAGCTTTCTTT. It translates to CASSQGQGNTEAFF.